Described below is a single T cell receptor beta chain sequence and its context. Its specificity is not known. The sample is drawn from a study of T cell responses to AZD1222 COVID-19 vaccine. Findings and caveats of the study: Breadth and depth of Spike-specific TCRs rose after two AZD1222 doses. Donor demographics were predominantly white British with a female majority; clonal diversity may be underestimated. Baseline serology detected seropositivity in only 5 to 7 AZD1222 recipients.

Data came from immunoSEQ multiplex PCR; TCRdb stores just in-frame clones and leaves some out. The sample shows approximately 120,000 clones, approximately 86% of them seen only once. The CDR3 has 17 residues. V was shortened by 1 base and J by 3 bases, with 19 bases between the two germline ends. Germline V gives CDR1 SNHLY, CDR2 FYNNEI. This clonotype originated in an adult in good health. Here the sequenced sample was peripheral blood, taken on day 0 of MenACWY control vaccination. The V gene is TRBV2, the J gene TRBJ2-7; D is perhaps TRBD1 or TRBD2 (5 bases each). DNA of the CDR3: TGTGCCAGCAGTGAAGGGTGGGGCAAGGCGGGCTACTACGAGCAGTACTTC. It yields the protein CASSEGWGKAGYYEQYF. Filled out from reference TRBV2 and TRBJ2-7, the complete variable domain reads EPEVTQTPSHQVTQMGQEVILRCVPISNHLYFYWYRQILGQKVEFLVSFYNNEISEKSEIFDDQFSVERPDGSNFTLKIRSTKLEDSAMYFCASSEGWGKAGYYEQYFGPGTRLTVT.